This T cell receptor beta chain was sequenced during a study of T cells after posttransplantation cyclophosphamide. General study points: Later post-transplant blood repertoires were often dominated by donor CD8+ memory clones. Skin or GI-infiltrating T cells shared few TRB sequences with blood. Recipient CMV seropositivity and CMV reactivation strongly tracked TRB clonality.

This table comes from immunoSEQ multiplex PCR, and its TCRdb copy is limited to in-frame clones, with some not included. The repertoire holds roughly 49,000 clones, with 70% to 90% as singletons. Germline V gene data show CDR1 as MDHEN and CDR2 as SYDVKM. Trimming took 4 bases from V and 5 from J, leaving 20 bases between them. The CDR3 has 16 amino acids. In regard to this clone: Its antigen is undetermined.

The sequenced sample consisted of PBMCs. This receptor was obtained from a man aged 30 to 39 with a blood cancer, CMV-positive, and with a related stem cell donor. The V gene is TRBV28, the J gene TRBJ1-2; TRBD1 is a possible D gene (5 bases). The CDR3 nucleotides read TGTGCCAGCAGTTCAGGCTTGGGGGGGAATGTTTATGGCTACACCTTC. It translates to CASSSGLGGNVYGYTF.